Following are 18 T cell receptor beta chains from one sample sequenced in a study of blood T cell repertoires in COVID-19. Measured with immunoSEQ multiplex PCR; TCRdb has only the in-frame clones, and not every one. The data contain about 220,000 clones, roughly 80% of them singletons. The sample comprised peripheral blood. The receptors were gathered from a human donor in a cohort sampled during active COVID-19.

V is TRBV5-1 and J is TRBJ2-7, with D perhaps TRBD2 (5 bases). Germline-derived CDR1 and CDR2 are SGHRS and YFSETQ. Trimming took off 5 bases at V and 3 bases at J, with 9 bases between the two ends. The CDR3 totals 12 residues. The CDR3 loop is CASSPGYYEQYF. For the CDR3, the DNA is TGCGCCAGCAGTCCGGGGTACTACGAGCAGTACTTC.

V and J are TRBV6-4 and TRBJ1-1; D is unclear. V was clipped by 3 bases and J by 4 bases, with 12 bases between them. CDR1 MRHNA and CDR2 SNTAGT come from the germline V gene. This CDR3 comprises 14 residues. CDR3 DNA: TGTGCCAGCAGTGAAGGCGGGCCGGGCACTGAAGCTTTCTTT. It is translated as CASSEGGPGTEAFF.

This CDR3 reads CASSPLSGGPSYEQYF. The DNA of the CDR3 is TGTGCCAGCTCACCCCTTTCAGGGGGACCCTCCTACGAGCAGTACTTC. The chain links TRBV18 to TRBJ2-7; 7 bases map to TRBD1. The CDR3 covers 16 residues. Germline V gene data show CDR1 as KGHSH and CDR2 as LQKENI. V shed 3 bases and J 0 bases; nucleotides not matched to a gene: 8. Looking up the rest from reference TRBV18 and TRBJ2-7 gives the full variable domain: NAGVMQNPRHLVRRRGQEARLRCSPMKGHSHVYWYRQLPEEGLKFMVYLQKENIIDESGMPKERFSAEFPKEGPSILRIQQVVRGDSAAYFCASSPLSGGPSYEQYFGPGTRLTVT.

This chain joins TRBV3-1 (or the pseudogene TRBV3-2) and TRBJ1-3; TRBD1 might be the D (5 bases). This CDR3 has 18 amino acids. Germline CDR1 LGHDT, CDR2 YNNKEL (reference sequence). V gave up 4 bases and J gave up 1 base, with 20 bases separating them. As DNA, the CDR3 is TGTGCCAGCAGCCCAACCCCCGGGCAGGGCTTTTCTGGAAACACCATATATTTT. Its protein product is CASSPTPGQGFSGNTIYF.

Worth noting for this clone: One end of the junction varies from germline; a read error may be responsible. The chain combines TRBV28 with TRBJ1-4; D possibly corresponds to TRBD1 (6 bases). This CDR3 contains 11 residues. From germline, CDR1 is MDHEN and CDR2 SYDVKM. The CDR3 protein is CASSLGQTSSF. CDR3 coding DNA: TGTGCCAGCAGTCTCGGACAGACGTCTTCCTTT.

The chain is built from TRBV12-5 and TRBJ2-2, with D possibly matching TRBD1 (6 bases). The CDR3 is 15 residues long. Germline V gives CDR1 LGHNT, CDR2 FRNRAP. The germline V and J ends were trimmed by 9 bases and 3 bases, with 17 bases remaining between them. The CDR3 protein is CARDPDRTYTGELFF. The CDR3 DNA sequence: TGTGCTAGAGATCCTGACAGGACATACACCGGGGAGCTGTTTTTT.

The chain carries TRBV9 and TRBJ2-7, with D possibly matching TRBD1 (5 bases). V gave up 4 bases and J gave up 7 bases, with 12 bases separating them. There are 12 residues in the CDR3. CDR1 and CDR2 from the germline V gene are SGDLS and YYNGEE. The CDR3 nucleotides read TGTGCCAGCAGCCCCTCAGGGAAGGAGCAGTACTTC. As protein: CASSPSGKEQYF.

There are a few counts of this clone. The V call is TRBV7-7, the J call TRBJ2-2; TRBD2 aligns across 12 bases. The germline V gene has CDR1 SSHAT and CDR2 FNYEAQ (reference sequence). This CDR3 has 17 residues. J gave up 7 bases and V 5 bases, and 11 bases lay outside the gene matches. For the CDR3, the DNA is TGTGCCAGCAGCGGACAACCGGGACTAGCGGGCTTCGGGGAGCTGTTTTTT. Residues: CASSGQPGLAGFGELFF.

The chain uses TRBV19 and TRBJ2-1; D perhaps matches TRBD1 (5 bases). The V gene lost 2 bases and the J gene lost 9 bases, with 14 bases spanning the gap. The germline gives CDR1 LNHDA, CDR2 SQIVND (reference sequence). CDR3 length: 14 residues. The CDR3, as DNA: TGTGCCAGTAGTATATCCAGGGCCTGGGGTGAGCAGTTCTTC. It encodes CASSISRAWGEQFF.

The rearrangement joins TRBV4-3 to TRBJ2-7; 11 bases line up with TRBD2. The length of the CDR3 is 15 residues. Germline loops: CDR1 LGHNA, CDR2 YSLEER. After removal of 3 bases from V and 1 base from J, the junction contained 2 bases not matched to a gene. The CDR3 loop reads CASSHTSGSSYEQYF. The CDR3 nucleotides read TGCGCCAGCAGCCATACTAGCGGGAGTTCCTACGAGCAGTACTTC.

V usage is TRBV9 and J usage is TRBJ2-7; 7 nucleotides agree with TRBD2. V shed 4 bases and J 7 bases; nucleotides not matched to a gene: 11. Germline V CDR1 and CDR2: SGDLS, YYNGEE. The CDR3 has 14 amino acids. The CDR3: CASSTGLGWGEQYF. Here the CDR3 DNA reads TGTGCCAGCAGCACCGGACTAGGGTGGGGTGAGCAGTACTTC.

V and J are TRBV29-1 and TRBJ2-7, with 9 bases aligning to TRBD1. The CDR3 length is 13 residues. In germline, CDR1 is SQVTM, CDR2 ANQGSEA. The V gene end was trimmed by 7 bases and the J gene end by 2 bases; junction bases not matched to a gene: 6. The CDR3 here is CSARTGATYEQYF. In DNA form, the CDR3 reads TGCAGCGCACGGACAGGGGCGACCTACGAGCAGTACTTC.

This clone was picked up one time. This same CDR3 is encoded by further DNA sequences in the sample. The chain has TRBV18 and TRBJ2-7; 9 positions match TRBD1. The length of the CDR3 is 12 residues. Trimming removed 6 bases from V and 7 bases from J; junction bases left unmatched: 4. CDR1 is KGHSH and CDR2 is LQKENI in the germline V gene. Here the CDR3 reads CASSHRGQEQYF. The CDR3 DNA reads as TGTGCCAGCTCCCACAGGGGGCAAGAGCAGTACTTC.

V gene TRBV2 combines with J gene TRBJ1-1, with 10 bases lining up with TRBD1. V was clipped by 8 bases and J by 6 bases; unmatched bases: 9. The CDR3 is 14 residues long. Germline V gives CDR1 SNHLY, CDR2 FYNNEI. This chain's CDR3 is CASFPGQGKAEAFF. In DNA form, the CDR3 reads TGTGCCAGCTTTCCGGGACAGGGGAAAGCTGAAGCTTTCTTT.

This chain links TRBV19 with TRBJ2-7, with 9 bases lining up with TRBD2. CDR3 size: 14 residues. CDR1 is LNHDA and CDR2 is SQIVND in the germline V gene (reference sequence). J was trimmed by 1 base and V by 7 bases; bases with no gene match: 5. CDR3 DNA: TGTGCCAGTAAGGTAGCGGGAGCTTCCTACGAGCAGTACTTC. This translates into CASKVAGASYEQYF. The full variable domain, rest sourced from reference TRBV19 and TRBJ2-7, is DGGITQSPKYLFRKEGQNVTLSCEQNLNHDAMYWYRQDPGQGLRLIYYSQIVNDFQKGDIAEGYSVSREKKESFPLTVTSAQKNPTAFYLCASKVAGASYEQYFGPGTRLTVT.

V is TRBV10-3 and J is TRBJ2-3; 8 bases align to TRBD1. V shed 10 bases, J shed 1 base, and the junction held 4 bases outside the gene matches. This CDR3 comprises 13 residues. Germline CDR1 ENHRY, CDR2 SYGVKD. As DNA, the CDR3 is TGTGCCACCGGACAGGGCGGCACAGATACGCAGTATTTT. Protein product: CATGQGGTDTQYF.

The DNA of the CDR3 is TGTGCCAGTAGTCTTCGACTAAAAGAGACCCAGTACTTC. It encodes CASSLRLKETQYF. The chain links TRBV19 to TRBJ2-5; a possible D gene is TRBD2 (5 bases). Trimming shortened V by 5 bases and J by 3 bases, and 10 bases separated the two germline ends. CDR1 is LNHDA and CDR2 is SQIVND in the germline V gene (reference sequence). CDR3 length equals 13 residues.

CDR3 loop: CASSQNRHLYEQYF. The CDR3 coding sequence is TGTGCCAGCAGCCAGAACCGACACCTCTACGAGCAGTACTTC. The J gene is TRBJ2-7, the V gene TRBV7-9, with D unresolved. Germline V gives CDR1 SEHNR, CDR2 FQNEAQ (reference sequence). Trimming cost V 5 bases and J 3 bases, with 14 bases left between them. The CDR3 length is 14 residues.